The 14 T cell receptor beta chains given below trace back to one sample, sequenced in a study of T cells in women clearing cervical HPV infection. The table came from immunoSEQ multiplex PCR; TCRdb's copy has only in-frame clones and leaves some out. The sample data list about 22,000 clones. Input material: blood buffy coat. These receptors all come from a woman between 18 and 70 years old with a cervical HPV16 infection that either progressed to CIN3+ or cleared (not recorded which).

This CDR3 is CASSEIWGVGGYTF. The sequenced CDR3 bases are TGTGCCAGCAGTGAAATTTGGGGGGTGGGTGGC. The V and J genes are TRBV6-1 and TRBJ1-2, with TRBD1 as a possible D gene (5 bases). The CDR3 end falls 3 residues outside the read, so it is completed with the germline J gene. This CDR3 is built from 14 residues. Trimming took 2 bases from V and 7 from J, leaving 14 bases between them. Germline lookup yields CDR1 MNHNS and CDR2 SASEGT.

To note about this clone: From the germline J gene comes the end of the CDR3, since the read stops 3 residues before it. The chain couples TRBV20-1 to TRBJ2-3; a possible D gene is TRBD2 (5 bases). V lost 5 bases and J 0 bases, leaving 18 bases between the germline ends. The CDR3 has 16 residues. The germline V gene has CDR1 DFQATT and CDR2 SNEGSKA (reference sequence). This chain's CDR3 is CSADRSGVDSTDTQYF. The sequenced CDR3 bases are TGCAGTGCTGACCGGTCCGGGGTGGATAGCACAGATACG.

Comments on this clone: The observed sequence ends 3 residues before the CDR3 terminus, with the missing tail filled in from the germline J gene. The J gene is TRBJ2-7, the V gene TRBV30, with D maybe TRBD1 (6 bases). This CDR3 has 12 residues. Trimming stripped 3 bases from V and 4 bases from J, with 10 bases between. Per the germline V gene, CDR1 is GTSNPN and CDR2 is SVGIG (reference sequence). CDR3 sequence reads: CAWRPRGYEQYF. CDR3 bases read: TGTGCCTGGAGACCTAGGGGGTACGAG.

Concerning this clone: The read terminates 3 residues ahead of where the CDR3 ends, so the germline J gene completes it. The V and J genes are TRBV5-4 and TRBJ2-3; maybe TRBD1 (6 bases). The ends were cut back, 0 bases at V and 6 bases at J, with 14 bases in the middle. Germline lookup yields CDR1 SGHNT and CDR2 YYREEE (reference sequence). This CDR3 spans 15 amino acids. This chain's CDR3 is CASSLGAGVGDTQYF. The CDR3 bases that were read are TGTGCCAGCAGCTTGGGGGCAGGGGTCGGCGATACG.

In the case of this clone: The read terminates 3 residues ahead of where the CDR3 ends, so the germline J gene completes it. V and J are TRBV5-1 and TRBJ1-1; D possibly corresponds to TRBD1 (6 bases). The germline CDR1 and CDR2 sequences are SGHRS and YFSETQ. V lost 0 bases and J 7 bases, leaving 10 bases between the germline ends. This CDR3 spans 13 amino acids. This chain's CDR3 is CASSLEGGLEAFF. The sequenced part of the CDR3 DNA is TGCGCCAGCAGCTTGGAGGGGGGGCTTGAA.

The CDR3 loop is CASSTLAGASYEQYF. The part of the CDR3 DNA that was read is TGTGCCAGCAGCACTTTGGCGGGGGCCTCCTACGAG. The J gene is TRBJ2-7, the V gene TRBV9; D perhaps matches TRBD2 (7 bases). The read falls 3 residues short of the CDR3 end, and the missing part is taken from the germline J gene. Germline lookup yields CDR1 SGDLS and CDR2 YYNGEE. Trimming took off 4 bases at V and 0 bases at J, with 14 bases between the two ends. The CDR3 totals 15 residues.

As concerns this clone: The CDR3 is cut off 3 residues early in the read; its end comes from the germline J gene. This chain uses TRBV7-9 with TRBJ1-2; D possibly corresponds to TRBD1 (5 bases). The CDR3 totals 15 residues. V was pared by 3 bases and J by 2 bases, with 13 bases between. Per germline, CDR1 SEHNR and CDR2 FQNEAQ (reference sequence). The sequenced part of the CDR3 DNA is TGTGCCAGCAGCTTCGTGAGGGGCGTAAACTATGGC. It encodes CASSFVRGVNYG. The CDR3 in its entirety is CASSFVRGVNYGYTF.

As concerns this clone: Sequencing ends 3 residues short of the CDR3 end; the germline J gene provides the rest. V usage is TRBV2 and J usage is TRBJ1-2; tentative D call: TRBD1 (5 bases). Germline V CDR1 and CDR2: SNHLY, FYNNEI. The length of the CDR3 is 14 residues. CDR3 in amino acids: CASSEGRGTDTYTF. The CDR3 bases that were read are TGTGCCAGCAGTGAGGGTAGGGGCACAGATACC. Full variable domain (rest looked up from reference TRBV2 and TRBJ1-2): EPEVTQTPSHQVTQMGQEVILRCVPISNHLYFYWYRQILGQKVEFLVSFYNNEISEKSEIFDDQFSVERPDGSNFTLKIRSTKLEDSAMYFCASSEGRGTDTYTFGSGTRLTVV.

The CDR3 is CATTGQDYGYTF. CDR3 bases read: TGTGCCACCACAGGACAGGACTATGGC. V gene TRBV10-3 combines with J gene TRBJ1-2; 7 nucleotides line up with TRBD1. The missing CDR3 end, 3 residues past where the read stops, is filled in from the germline J gene. Germline CDR1 is ENHRY and CDR2 is SYGVKD. The CDR3 has 12 residues. V was clipped by 10 bases and J by 3 bases; unmatched bases: 5.

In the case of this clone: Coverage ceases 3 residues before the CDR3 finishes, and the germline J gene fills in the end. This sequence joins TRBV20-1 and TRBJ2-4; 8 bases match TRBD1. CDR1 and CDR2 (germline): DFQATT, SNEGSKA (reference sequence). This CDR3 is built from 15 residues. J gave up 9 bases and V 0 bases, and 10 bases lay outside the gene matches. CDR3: CSARDFGQGRGIQYF. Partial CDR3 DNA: TGCAGTGCTAGAGATTTTGGACAGGGTAGGGGCATT.

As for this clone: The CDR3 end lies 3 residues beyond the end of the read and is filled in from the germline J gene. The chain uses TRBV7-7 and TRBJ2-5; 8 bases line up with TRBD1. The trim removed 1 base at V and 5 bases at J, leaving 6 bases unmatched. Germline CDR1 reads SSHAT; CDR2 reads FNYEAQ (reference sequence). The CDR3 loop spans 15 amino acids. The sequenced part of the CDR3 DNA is TGTGCCAGCAGCTTAGGGACAGGGCCGGGGGAGACC. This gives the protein CASSLGTGPGET. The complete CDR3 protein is CASSLGTGPGETQYF.

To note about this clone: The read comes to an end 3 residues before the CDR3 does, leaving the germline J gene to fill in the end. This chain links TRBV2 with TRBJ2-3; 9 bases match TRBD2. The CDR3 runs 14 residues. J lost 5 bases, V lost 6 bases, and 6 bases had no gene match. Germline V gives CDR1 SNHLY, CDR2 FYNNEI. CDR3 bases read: TGTGCCAGCAGACCGGGACTAGCTGGAGATACG. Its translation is CASRPGLAGDT. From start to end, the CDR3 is CASRPGLAGDTQYF.

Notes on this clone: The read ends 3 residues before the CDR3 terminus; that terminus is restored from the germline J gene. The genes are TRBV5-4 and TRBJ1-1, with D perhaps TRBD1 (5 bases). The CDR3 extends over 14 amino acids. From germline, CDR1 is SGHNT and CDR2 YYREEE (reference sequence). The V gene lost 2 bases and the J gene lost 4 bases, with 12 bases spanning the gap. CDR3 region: CASSLGVYSTEAFF. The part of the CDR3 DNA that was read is TGTGCCAGCAGCTTAGGGGTTTATAGCACTGAA.

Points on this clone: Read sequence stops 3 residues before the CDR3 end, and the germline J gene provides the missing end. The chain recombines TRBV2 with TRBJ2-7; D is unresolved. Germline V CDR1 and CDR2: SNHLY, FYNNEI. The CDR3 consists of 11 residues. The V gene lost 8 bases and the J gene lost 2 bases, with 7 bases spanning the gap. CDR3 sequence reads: CASAVTYEQYF. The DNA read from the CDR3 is TGTGCCAGCGCGGTGACCTACGAG.